The TCR beta chain under discussion was sequenced for a study of cytomegalovirus exposure and HLA in healthy donors (dated by TCRdb to about 2017). Notes on the research overall: An earlier analysis of 587 of the donors reported 276 Gb of sequence data and 95 million to 120 million unique TCR beta sequences obtained from around 170 million T cells. About 320 gigabases of sequencing data and tens of millions of unique TCR sequences were included in an early release covering around 600 HLA-typed donors. Among the roughly 410 genotyped donors, about 83% belonged to the genetic ancestry cluster associated with self-reported Caucasian donors. The study aimed to test whether signatures of past pathogen exposure could be identified by cataloging public T cell receptors. Using immunosequencing, the study profiled T cell repertoires from 500 to 800 subjects and related those repertoires to cytomegalovirus serostatus. A separate validation cohort of 100 to 150 different subjects was used in addition to the 666-subject first cohort. To predict cytomegalovirus infection status, the study brought together high-throughput TCR immunosequencing, statistical association of individual TCRs with disease status, and machine learning. A later analysis re-analyzed previously published TCR beta repertoires from 660 or so donors and added high-resolution HLA genotyping to study TCR occurrence patterns. In the later analysis, no new phenotypic data were used to find candidate immune exposures; instead, reliance was placed on TCR beta sequences and their occurrence across donors. An earlier analysis of 587 of the donors used high-throughput TCR beta sequencing to judge whether each TCR beta V gene segment behaved as functional or pseudogenic. Donor age, sex, ethnicity and CMV serostatus were compiled alongside the repertoire data. A later genetic analysis used genome-wide SNP genotypes for 398 of the 666 donors, treating that subset as a discovery cohort. Every discovery cohort repertoire had been produced on one sequencing platform. Class I and class II HLA loci were covered by the typing at four-digit resolution. The number of donors typed differed by locus, with roughly 620-640 for A, B, C, DRB1 and DQB1, around 560 for DQA1, over 600 for DPA1, and approximately 470 for DPB1. About 5 DR-DQ haplotypes were handled as single units for association and clustering, since linkage in the cohort was strong. On average, around 200,000 unique TCR beta nucleotide sequences were sequenced per donor among a few hundred genotyped donors of the cohort, with roughly 19% of those sequences being non-productive.

Cut back by 0 bases and 5 bases, the V and J ends lie 9 bases apart. There are 14 amino acids in the CDR3, from cysteine to phenylalanine inclusive. The kept DNA is CDR3 alone, 42 bases in frame from the first base. Per the germline V gene (reference sequence), LNHNV is the CDR1 and YYDKDF is the CDR2. The cohort consisted of 600 to 700 healthy bone marrow donors. All cohort members were sampled while nominally healthy, although unrecorded immune exposures were likely present. The donor was CMV seronegative and belonged to the group of around 400 seronegative cohort members. A peripheral blood sample was collected from each donor, and TCR beta sequencing was performed on peripheral blood mononuclear cells. The Qiagen DNeasy Blood Extraction Kit was used to extract genomic DNA from the blood cell samples. The investigation overall reported the following: The classifier was reported to diagnose cytomegalovirus status with high specificity and sensitivity in both the original cohort and the validation cohort. A cluster of highly shared sequence variants was judged likely to represent a technical artifact of the sequencing pipeline. A few of the identified cytomegalovirus-associated TCR beta chains were confirmed in vitro to be specific for cytomegalovirus antigens. HLA typing was unavailable for some donors at each locus, so association tests used only the typed subset. A later analysis found that HLA-associated TCR beta chains were more clonally expanded and had lower generation probabilities than equally common non-associated chains. When HLA alleles, especially DR and DQ, strongly co-occurred, TCR associations were difficult to assign to individual alleles. It was suggested by the authors that the approach could potentially be generalized to other disease states and immunological phenotypes. Several of the top co-occurrence clusters appeared to be linked to parvovirus B19, influenza, CMV and Epstein-Barr virus, according to a later analysis. An association between a missense DCLRE1C variant and V-gene and J-gene trimming of TCR beta chains was found in a later genetic analysis and replicated in an independent cohort. A further reported finding was that TCR beta sequences accurately predicted the HLA-A and HLA-B alleles for most subjects in the first cohort. In a later analysis, TCR association rates were found to vary across HLA loci, with the most associated TCRs seen for DRB1 alleles and the fewest for HLA-C alleles. Compared with the 666-donor mean, donors in an Asian-associated ancestry cluster had fewer N-insertions in productive TCRs, according to a later genetic analysis. At a false discovery rate of 0.05, a later analysis linked some 17,000 TCR beta sequences to specific HLA alleles. A later analysis found that most CMV-associated TCR beta chains appeared HLA-restricted, with HLA associations seemingly driven largely by CMV exposure. In an earlier analysis of approximately 600 of the donors, most TCR beta V segments were observed in productive rearrangements about 87% or about 30% of the time, broadly matching IMGT annotations. Roughly uniform sequencing depth across donors was assumed in presence/absence analyses, although this assumption may not hold. Because the 87-base-pair reads could not distinguish some IMGT-functional V segments, including TRBV6-2 and TRBV6-3, those segments were excluded. Across donors, most TCR sequences were observed very rarely, whereas some public TCRs were present in many individuals. Correlated functional status among segregating V segments might reflect linkage disequilibrium, but an unknown experimental factor could not be ruled out. In this cohort, only TCR beta chains were sequenced, and detectable features were limited by the absence of alpha or paired-chain data. Immune exposure information for the cohort was limited to CMV serostatus. Over 15 rarely observed V segments, including chromosome 9 orphons, were excluded from the earlier analysis of approximately 600 of the donors because counts were too low. The study listed over 150 TCR beta chains as associated with cytomegalovirus.

As for this clone: Its antigen target is currently unknown. No base quality information exists; no much larger clone differs at one position.

Receptors were amplified or captured by the immunoSEQ multiplex PCR assay. The multiplex PCR relied on a mix of 60 forward primers for TCR Vbeta segments and 13 reverse primers for TCR Jbeta segments. The CDR3 region of rearranged TCR beta genes was amplified from genomic DNA by a multiplex PCR assay. The amplified TCR beta libraries were sequenced on the Illumina HiSeq System as 87-base-pair reads. In the authors' own workflow: In a later analysis, roughly 80 million unique TCR beta chains were counted across the approximately 640 repertoires, and roughly 10 million of these chains were shared by at least two donors. Raw reads were error-corrected and collapsed into unique sequences with a nearest-neighbor algorithm that merged closely related sequences to remove PCR and sequencing errors. V, D and J gene segments were assigned by aligning CDR3 sequences to IMGT reference sequences. For a sequence to be retained, a match of at least six nucleotides was required to both a V gene segment and a J gene segment. Rearrangements were called productive when the CDR3 lacked stop codons and stayed in frame with V and J; all others were non-productive. Following IMGT convention, CDR3 was defined as the stretch from the second conserved V-encoded cysteine up to the conserved J-encoded phenylalanine. In an earlier analysis of 500 to 650 of the donors, sequences lacking an unambiguous match to a single V gene segment were excluded. An earlier analysis of 587 of the donors classified V segments as functional when productive rearrangements were above 56.7% and as segregating when the standard deviation between donors was above 5%. To diagnose cytomegalovirus status from the catalog of TCR beta chain sequences, a statistical classification framework was built. In a later analysis, V and J genes were assigned by comparing TCR nucleotide sequences against IMGT/GENE-DB human TR gene sequences. In a later analysis, CDR3 sequences and most-parsimonious VDJ recombination scenarios were assigned using the TCRdist pipeline. In a later analysis, each TCR beta chain was defined by its CDR3 amino acid sequence together with its V-gene family, and reads without a unique V-gene family were excluded. To address suspected cross-contamination and a sequencing artifact, a later analysis removed roughly 580 highly shared, low-generation-probability nucleotide sequences. For each public chain, a later analysis derived a clonal expansion index from normalized ranks of inferred template counts within each repertoire. In a later analysis, generation probabilities were computed using a VDJ recombination model fitted to out-of-frame rearrangements, and the results were checked against IGoR. In a later analysis, hypergeometric tests were used to score TCR-TCR, TCR-HLA and TCR-CMV co-occurrence, with a repertoire-size bias correction applied to TCR pairs. To estimate false discovery rates, a later analysis permuted the HLA or CMV assignments 20 times. In a later analysis, co-occurring TCRs were grouped using DBSCAN, with TCRdist sequence similarity added in when clustering inside HLA-allele-positive subsets. Co-occurrence clustering excluded repertoires with fewer than 30,000 or more than 120,000 public chains, plus five with anomalous nucleotide sharing. TCRdb mirrors the immuneACCESS table, restricted to in-frame sequences. Some clones are absent from its copies; in checked studies, under half trace to an unresolved V gene, and the reason for the others is unknown. V, J and clone size derive from that table, while D and trimming were established from the DNA sequence. Here the sample has hundreds of thousands of clones; around nine tenths occur a single time. About 2% of the sample lies in the top ten.

In this chain, TRBV15 is recombined with TRBJ2-3, with a weak D call of TRBD1 (7 bases match). Sequencing input: PBMCs. The sequence was obtained from a woman aged 18-35 years in good health and CMV-seronegative. The nucleotides are TGTGCCACCAGCAGAGACAGGGGGGAAGATACGCAGTATTTT. Its protein product is CATSRDRGEDTQYF.